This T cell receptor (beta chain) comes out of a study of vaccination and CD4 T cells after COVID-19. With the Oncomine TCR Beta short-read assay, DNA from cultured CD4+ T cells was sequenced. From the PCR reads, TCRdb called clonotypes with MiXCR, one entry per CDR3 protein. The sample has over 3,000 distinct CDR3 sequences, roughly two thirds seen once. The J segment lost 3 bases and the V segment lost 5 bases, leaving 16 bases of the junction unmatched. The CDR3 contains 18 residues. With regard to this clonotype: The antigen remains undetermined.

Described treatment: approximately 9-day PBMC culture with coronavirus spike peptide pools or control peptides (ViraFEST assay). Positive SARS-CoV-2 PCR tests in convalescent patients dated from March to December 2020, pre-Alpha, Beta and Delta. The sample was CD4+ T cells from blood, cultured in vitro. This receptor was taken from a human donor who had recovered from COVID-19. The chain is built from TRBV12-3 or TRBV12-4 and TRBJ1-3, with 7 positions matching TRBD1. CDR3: CASSPARQGIVDGNTIYF. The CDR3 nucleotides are TGTGCCAGCAGTCCTGCTCGACAGGGCATAGTGGATGGAAACACCATATATTTT.